This T cell receptor (delta chain) derives from a study of Vδ1+ human thymocytes. Broader study findings: TRG sequences recurred across donors, whereas TRD sequences stayed essentially private. About 20% of thymic delta-chain sequences were Vdelta2, with few Vdelta3, unlike blood Vdelta1+ controls. Highly polyclonal TRG and TRD repertoires with Gaussian CDR3 length distributions appeared in thymus.

V dropped 5 bases and J dropped 4 bases, with 23 bases sitting between them. The CDR3 is 17 amino acids. Germline assignment: CDR1 TSWWSYY and CDR2 QGS. Concerning this clone: What it recognizes is unknown.

Extracted RNA was reverse transcribed into cDNA. CDR3 amplicons came from multiplex PCR with pooled V-gene forward and constant-region reverse primers. TCRdb re-called clones from the multiplex PCR reads via CATT. The repertoire holds 54,000 or so delta-chain clones, with roughly 15% as singletons. The TCR was taken from a boy under two years old who had congenital heart surgery. This chain links TRDV1 with TRDJ1; D may be TRDD3 (5 bases). What was sequenced was Vdelta1+ gamma-delta thymocytes from the thymus. Regarding subset: FACS-sorted CD3+ TCRalphabeta- TCRVdelta1+ TCRVdelta2- thymocytes. This CDR3 reads CALGHPRGGGGYDKLIF. The CDR3, as DNA: TGTGCTCTTGGGCACCCCCGCGGCGGGGGGGGGTACGATAAACTCATCTTT.